This T cell receptor (beta chain) originates from a study of vaccination effects on CD4 cells after COVID-19. To note about this clone: Its target is unknown.

Clones were sequenced by immunoSEQ multiplex PCR, and TCRdb holds only the in-frame ones, with some missing. The sample carries about 79,000 clones, around 74% recorded once. In the ViraFEST assay, antigen-specific CD4+ clonotypes were identified by expansion after peptide-pool stimulation. Having been cultured for roughly 9 days, the cells underwent CD4+ T cell isolation. Cultures used approximately 2 million PBMC per well, approximately 10 IU/ml IL-2 and approximately 10 ug/ml peptides. Cells had half their medium changed to IL-2 medium on days 3 and 7. This CDR3 spans 15 amino acids. Trimming cost V 0 bases and J 4 bases, with 10 bases left between them. Germline V gives CDR1 WNHNN, CDR2 SYGVQD (reference sequence).

The sequence was collected from a human donor who received a COVID-19 vaccine. V usage is TRBV10-1 and J usage is TRBJ2-1; D perhaps matches TRBD1 (5 bases). The sequencing used CD4+ T cells from PBMCs cultured with HCoV-229E spike peptides, collected before COVID-19 vaccination. The CDR3 spells CASSESTNRYNEQFF. The CDR3 nucleotides read TGCGCCAGCAGTGAGTCCACGAACAGGTACAATGAGCAGTTCTTC.